Listed here is a single T cell receptor (beta chain). Its antigen remains unknown. This PCR relied on a set of 60 Vbeta primers and 13 Jbeta primers. The method was immunoSEQ multiplex PCR; TCRdb's version includes in-frame clones alone and lacks a portion of them. Among some 150,000 clones listed, 64% were seen once. The data belong to a study of cytomegalovirus exposure and HLA in healthy donors. Study summary: Of the donors genotyped, a few hundred in all, 65% to 90% fell in the Caucasian-associated ancestry cluster. Study-level results: Listed as cytomegalovirus-associated were 150 to 200 TCR beta chains. A few CMV-associated chains were confirmed in vitro to be specific for CMV antigens.

Germline CDR1 reads KGHSH; CDR2 reads LQKENI. Trimming removed 2 bases at V and 0 bases at J, with 11 bases between. The CDR3 sequence is 17 residues long. This TCR was recovered from a woman aged 25 to 39 in good health and CMV-seropositive. Material for sequencing was PBMCs. J is TRBJ2-6 and V is TRBV18; tentatively, D is TRBD1 (6 bases). CDR3 nucleotides: TGTGCCAGCTCACCAGAAAGAGGGGGCTCTGGGGCCAACGTCCTGACTTTC. Translation: CASSPERGGSGANVLTF.